The 24 T cell receptor beta chains presented below share a single source sample, sequenced in a study of T cell repertoires in cytomegalovirus infection. TCRdb processed the reads anew with MiXCR; each CDR3 protein has one entry. In the table there are roughly 990,000 distinct CDR3 sequences, less than 35% of which are singletons. No antigen has been assigned to these receptors. The sample here was cultured CD8+ T cells from PBMCs, taken from culture after CMV antigen stimulation. These receptors originate from a human donor in good health (CMV status not recorded). Some clones in this sample may be carry-over from other donors' samples.

This clonotype was picked up many times. The V call is TRBV7-2, the J call TRBJ2-4; tentative D call: TRBD2 (5 bases). Germline V gives CDR1 SGHTA, CDR2 FQGNSA. This CDR3 spans 18 amino acids. The V end lost 1 base, the J end lost 2 bases, and 18 bases lay between the germline ends. This CDR3 reads CASSLGVSGVLTKNIQYF. In nucleotides, the CDR3 is TGTGCCAGCAGCTTAGGGGTGAGCGGAGTGTTAACCAAAAACATTCAGTACTTC.

At least ten counts were recorded for this clonotype. The chain has TRBV7-8 and TRBJ2-7, with 7 bases identical to TRBD1. This CDR3 has 13 amino acids. J lost 7 bases, V lost 4 bases, and 7 bases had no gene match. Germline V lookup: CDR1 SGHVS, CDR2 FQNEAQ. The CDR3 spells CASSSTGDREQYV. The CDR3 bases are TGTGCCAGCAGCTCTACAGGGGATCGGGAGCAGTACGTC.

The V gene is TRBV6-1, the J gene TRBJ1-1, with D unclear. V was pared by 7 bases and J by 5 bases, with 20 bases between. CDR3 size: 15 residues. Germline V gene sequence: CDR1 MNHNS, CDR2 SASEGT. As DNA, the CDR3 is TGTGCCAGCACCCGCTTCACATCAGGTAGAACTGAAGCTTTCTTT. Protein product: CASTRFTSGRTEAFF.

The chain is built from TRBV20-1 and TRBJ2-5; D is possibly TRBD1 (6 bases). CDR1 DFQATT and CDR2 SNEGSKA come from the germline V gene (reference sequence). This CDR3 region has 12 residues. V was shortened by 6 bases and J by 2 bases, with 10 bases between the two germline ends. CDR3 coding DNA: TGCAGTGCCCGAGACAGGCAAGAGACCCAGTACTTC. Protein sequence: CSARDRQETQYF.

The chain couples TRBV6-6 to TRBJ2-2; D is undetermined. Germline V lookup: CDR1 MNHNY, CDR2 SVGAGI (reference sequence). V dropped 2 bases and J dropped 0 bases, with 7 bases sitting between them. This CDR3 comprises 15 residues. The CDR3 DNA follows: TGTGCCAGCAGTTACCAAGTGACGAACACCGGGGAGCTGTTTTTT. This encodes CASSYQVTNTGELFF.

There are a few counts of this clonotype. This chain joins TRBV12-3 or TRBV12-4 and TRBJ1-5; D may be TRBD1 (6 bases). The CDR3 covers 17 residues. Trimming removed 4 bases at V and 0 bases at J, with 16 bases between. Here the CDR3 reads CASSYSGGRYSNQPQHF. The CDR3 DNA reads TGTGCCAGCAGTTATTCCGGGGGCAGATATAGCAATCAGCCCCAGCATTTT.

This clonotype was seen repeatedly, ten times or more. The chain joins TRBV7-9 to TRBJ2-1, with D possibly matching TRBD2 (6 bases). The ends were cut back, 4 bases at V and 8 bases at J, with 9 bases in the middle. CDR1 SEHNR and CDR2 FQNEAQ come from the germline V gene (reference sequence). CDR3 length: 12 residues. The CDR3 here is CASSSGDYEQFF. DNA of the CDR3: TGTGCCAGCAGCTCGGGGGATTATGAGCAGTTCTTC.

The V call is TRBV27, the J call TRBJ2-5, with 8 bases lining up with TRBD1. V shed 5 bases, J shed 3 bases, and the junction held 8 bases outside the gene matches. The CDR3 is 15 amino acids. The germline V gene encodes CDR1 MNHEY and CDR2 SMNVEV (reference sequence). This CDR3 is CASSQGAHGKETQYF. The CDR3 DNA reads as TGTGCCAGCAGTCAGGGGGCCCATGGCAAAGAGACCCAGTACTTC.

The chain has TRBV6-4 and TRBJ1-1; tentative D call: TRBD1 (5 bases). Trimming cost V 6 bases and J 5 bases, with 16 bases left between them. Germline CDR1 and CDR2: MRHNA and SNTAGT. CDR3 size: 14 residues. The CDR3 sequence: CASSPGTDWTEAFF. The CDR3 DNA sequence: TGTGCCAGCAGCCCAGGGACTGATTGGACTGAAGCTTTCTTT.

This chain joins TRBV11-2 and TRBJ1-2, with 7 bases matching TRBD1. V lost 0 bases, J lost 3 bases, and 4 bases stayed unmatched. Germline loops: CDR1 SGHAT, CDR2 FQNNGV. The CDR3 runs to 15 residues. The CDR3 protein is CASSLERDRYYGYTF. CDR3 DNA: TGTGCCAGCAGCTTAGAACGGGACAGATACTATGGCTACACCTTC.

J is TRBJ2-2 and V is TRBV7-6; D uncertain. The CDR3 has 16 amino acids. CDR1 is SGHVS, CDR2 FNYEAQ, per germline. The CDR3 reads CATLSPWASGTGELFF. CDR3 DNA: TGTGCTACCCTATCCCCATGGGCATCGGGCACCGGGGAGCTGTTTTTT. Using reference TRBV7-6 and TRBJ2-2 for the parts outside the CDR3, the full variable domain is GAGVSQSPRYKVTKRGQDVALRCDPISGHVSLYWYRQALGQGPEFLTYFNYEAQQDKSGLPNDRFSAERPEGSISTLTIQRTEQRDSAMYRCATLSPWASGTGELFFGEGSRLTVL.

V is TRBV20-1 and J is TRBJ2-7; D gene unclear. V was trimmed by 6 bases and J by 3 bases, leaving 21 bases between them. This CDR3 is built from 15 residues. CDR1 is DFQATT, CDR2 SNEGSKA, per germline (reference sequence). The CDR3 coding sequence is TGCAGTGCCAATAACCCTGGCCTATCCGGCTACGAGCAGTACTTC. This encodes CSANNPGLSGYEQYF.

Many counts were recorded for this clonotype. The rearrangement uses TRBV7-2 and TRBJ1-2, with a tentative D call TRBD1 (5 bases). The ends were cut back, 5 bases at V and 5 bases at J, with 18 bases in the middle. This CDR3 region has 15 residues. CDR1 and CDR2 (germline): SGHTA, FQGNSA. The CDR3 region is CASSPAGDEGYGYTF. The CDR3 nucleotides are TGTGCCAGCAGCCCGGCGGGGGACGAGGGATATGGCTACACCTTC.

This clonotype was seen a handful of times. The V call is TRBV7-6, the J call TRBJ1-2; D perhaps matches TRBD1 (5 bases). Trimming left V 5 bases short and J 0 bases short, with 10 bases between. CDR3 length equals 14 residues. Germline assignment: CDR1 SGHVS and CDR2 FNYEAQ. The CDR3 DNA sequence: TGTGCCAGCAGCGCGGGGGGACCTAACTATGGCTACACCTTC. Amino acid sequence: CASSAGGPNYGYTF.

The V call is TRBV3-1, the J call TRBJ2-5, with D tentatively TRBD2 (5 bases). Deletions cut 4 bases from V and 10 bases from J, with 16 bases between. This CDR3 spans 13 amino acids. CDR1 LGHDT and CDR2 YNNKEL come from the germline V gene (reference sequence). CDR3 bases: TGTGCCAGCAGCCGCTACCCCGACGGGGACCAGTACTTC. It yields the protein CASSRYPDGDQYF.

The genes are TRBV28 and TRBJ2-1; unclear D gene. The CDR3 length is 15 residues. In germline, CDR1 is MDHEN, CDR2 SYDVKM. V shed 3 bases and J shed 4 bases, with 13 bases lying between them. The DNA for the CDR3 is TGTGCCAGCAGTTTGTTTGCAGGCAAGTACAATGAGCAGTTCTTC. Residues: CASSLFAGKYNEQFF.

This chain joins TRBV6-5 and TRBJ2-2, with D possibly TRBD1 on 6 matching bases. The CDR3 spans 12 residues. V lost 6 bases to trimming and J lost 6 bases, with 8 bases between them. CDR1 and CDR2 from the germline V gene are MNHEY and SVGAGI. The CDR3 region is CASRGASGELFF. CDR3 DNA sequence: TGTGCCAGCAGGGGGGCGTCCGGGGAGCTGTTTTTT.

The V gene is TRBV27, the J gene TRBJ1-1; perhaps TRBD1 as D (5 bases). Germline V gives CDR1 MNHEY, CDR2 SMNVEV (reference sequence). V was trimmed by 6 bases and J by 4 bases, leaving 15 bases between them. CDR3 size: 14 residues. For the CDR3, the DNA is TGTGCCAGCAGGTTAATGGGGGGGGTCACTGAAGCTTTCTTT. Its translation is CASRLMGGVTEAFF.

The CDR3 sequence: CASSHSGGAQNEQFF. The CDR3 DNA sequence: TGCGCCAGCAGCCACAGCGGGGGGGCGCAAAATGAGCAGTTCTTC. The gene calls are TRBV4-3 and TRBJ2-1; TRBD2 aligns across 10 bases. V lost 3 bases, J lost 7 bases, and 6 bases stayed unmatched. The CDR3 covers 15 residues. Per germline, CDR1 LGHNA and CDR2 YSLEER.

This clonotype was recorded many times. The chain carries TRBV12-3 or TRBV12-4 and TRBJ1-2; D gene unclear. The CDR3 covers 16 residues. Trimming took off 1 base at V and 4 bases at J, with 16 bases between the two ends. DNA for the CDR3: TGTGCCAGCAGTTTAGGGAGAGGAGGGCGCGGCTATGGCTACACCTTC. Translation: CASSLGRGGRGYGYTF.

This clonotype showed up just a few times. V gene TRBV7-9 combines with J gene TRBJ2-7; no definite D call. V shed 3 bases and J shed 3 bases, with 15 bases lying between them. This CDR3 region has 15 residues. Germline V gives CDR1 SEHNR, CDR2 FQNEAQ (reference sequence). The CDR3 coding sequence is TGTGCCAGCAGCTTGGCTGGGCAGTCCCTCTACGAGCAGTACGTC. Protein product: CASSLAGQSLYEQYV.

This clonotype came up a few times. The V call is TRBV10-2, the J call TRBJ1-2; D gene ambiguous. This CDR3 region has 12 residues. CDR1 WSHSY and CDR2 SAAADI come from the germline V gene. The V end lost 7 bases, the J end lost 6 bases, and 12 bases lay between the germline ends. CDR3 in DNA: TGCGCCAGCATTGGCCCCGGGGATGGCTACACCTTC. It is translated as CASIGPGDGYTF.

Many counts were recorded for this clonotype. The V gene is TRBV28, the J gene TRBJ2-7; D possibly uses TRBD1 or TRBD2 (6 bases each). Trimming removed 3 bases at V and 7 bases at J, with 10 bases between. This CDR3 has 12 amino acids. CDR1 and CDR2 from the germline V gene are MDHEN and SYDVKM. This CDR3 reads CASSLQGREQYV. The CDR3 nucleotides are TGTGCCAGCAGTTTGCAGGGGAGGGAGCAGTACGTC.

The V gene is TRBV7-9, the J gene TRBJ1-2; 7 nucleotides agree with TRBD1. The V gene end was trimmed by 0 bases and the J gene end by 5 bases; junction bases not matched to a gene: 6. CDR1 SEHNR and CDR2 FQNEAQ come from the germline V gene (reference sequence). This CDR3 spans 15 amino acids. The CDR3 region has the DNA TGTGCCAGCAGCTTAGCGCGGGACAGACCTTATGGCTACACCTTC. It encodes CASSLARDRPYGYTF.